This is a list of T cell receptor beta chains from one sample in a study of early T cells in non-severe SARS-CoV-2 infection. Each CDR3 protein is one row after TCRdb ran MiXCR on the 5' RACE reads. The repertoire holds about 22,000 distinct CDR3 sequences, with around 3.3% as singletons. Source material: whole blood. These receptors all stem from an adult who was a healthcare worker with PCR-confirmed SARS-CoV-2 infection or an uninfected control (not recorded which). Each CDR3 is given without its conserved first and last residue. Expanded clones are given a class, and other clones once, few, many or no size at all.

v_gene	abundance	j_gene	CDR3aa
TRBV7-7	NA	TRBJ2-3	ASSRTGGTDTQY
TRBV28	medium-sized	TRBJ1-2	ASRDWDFS
TRBV2	many	TRBJ2-7	ASRLGDFSEQY
TRBV11-3	many	TRBJ1-4	ASSFEGTGSEKLF
TRBV20-1	many	TRBJ1-1	STDRVRTEAF
TRBV7-2	many	TRBJ2-7	ASSLGFYEQY
TRBV7-9	many	TRBJ1-2	ASSPTQGQGGGYGYT
TRBV24-1	many	TRBJ1-2	ATSDLNGQGGYT
TRBV7-9	many	TRBJ2-7	ASSPRGDTSYEQY
TRBV7-9	many	TRBJ2-5	ASSRSSGVQETQY
TRBV5-4	few	TRBJ2-1	ASSLWGGSSYNEQF
TRBV18	many	TRBJ1-5	ASSPPGRVDSNQPQH